These 5 T cell receptor beta chains were all obtained from the same sample, sequenced in a study of regulatory dendritic cells for organ transplantation. Produced via immunoSEQ multiplex PCR; TCRdb's table is partial and in-frame only. The sample has 30,000 to 40,000 clones, around nine tenths seen once. Input material: naive CD8+ T cells from blood. Subset of the sample: CD45RA+ naive T cells. These receptors originate from a human donor in good health.

This clone has only a few counts. J is TRBJ1-2 and V is TRBV30; D unresolved. The CDR3 totals 13 residues. Germline V gene data show CDR1 as GTSNPN and CDR2 as SVGIG (reference sequence). Trimming stripped 2 bases from V and 0 bases from J, with 7 bases between. CDR3 in amino acids: CAWSTLTNYGYTF. The DNA of the CDR3 is TGTGCCTGGAGTACACTTACTAACTATGGCTACACCTTC.

The rearrangement links TRBV6-5 to TRBJ1-2; D is unclear. V lost 0 bases and J lost 4, with 6 bases in between. The CDR3 runs to 13 residues. Looked up from germline, CDR1 is MNHEY and CDR2 is SVGAGI. In DNA, the CDR3 is TGTGCCAGCAGTTACTCGACGGGCTATGGCTACACCTTC. Amino acid sequence: CASSYSTGYGYTF.

This clone came up once. The V call is TRBV25-1, the J call TRBJ2-3; 10 nucleotides agree with TRBD2. The CDR3 runs 13 residues. V was pared by 4 bases and J by 11 bases, with 6 bases of the junction left unmatched. Germline CDR1 MGHDK, CDR2 SYGVNS. CDR3 nucleotide sequence: TGTGCCAGCAGTGCGGCTAGCGGGAGCGGGCAGTATTTT. The encoded protein is CASSAASGSGQYF.

The genes are TRBV27 and TRBJ1-2; D might be TRBD1 (6 bases). V lost 2 bases and J lost 7, with 26 bases in between. Germline V gives CDR1 MNHEY, CDR2 SMNVEV (reference sequence). This CDR3 is built from 18 residues. CDR3 sequence reads: CASSLSPNGGRFDSGYTF. As DNA, the CDR3 is TGTGCCAGCAGTTTAAGCCCCAACGGGGGGCGCTTTGATAGTGGCTACACCTTC.

V is TRBV28 and J is TRBJ2-3; no firm D call. This CDR3 has 15 amino acids. The germline V gene has CDR1 MDHEN and CDR2 SYDVKM. Trimming cost V 7 bases and J 0 bases, with 14 bases left between them. The CDR3 DNA sequence: TGTGCCAGCACTTCAATGAGAGCTAGCACAGATACGCAGTATTTT. It encodes CASTSMRASTDTQYF.